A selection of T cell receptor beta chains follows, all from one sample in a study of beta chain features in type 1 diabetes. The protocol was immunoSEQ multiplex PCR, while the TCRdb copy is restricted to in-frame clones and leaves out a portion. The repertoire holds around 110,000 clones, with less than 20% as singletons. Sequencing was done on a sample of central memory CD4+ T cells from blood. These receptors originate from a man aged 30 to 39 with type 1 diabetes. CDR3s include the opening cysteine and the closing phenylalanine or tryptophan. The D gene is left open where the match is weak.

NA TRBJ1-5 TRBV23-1 CASSPGYPQHF
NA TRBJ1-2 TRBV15 CATSRDVRDGYTF
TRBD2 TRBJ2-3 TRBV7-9 CASSLGLAGTDTQYF
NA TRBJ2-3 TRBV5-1 CASTSGSTDTQYF
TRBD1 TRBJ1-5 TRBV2 CASSDRGFSNQPQHF
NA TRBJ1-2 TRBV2 CASGTEQDMYGYTF
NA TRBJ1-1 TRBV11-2 CASSLSGQGNTEAFF
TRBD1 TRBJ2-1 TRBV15 CATSRVGTGINEQFF
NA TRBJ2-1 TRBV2 CASSEQGDEQFF
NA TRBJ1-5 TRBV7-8 CASSLGEASNQPQHF
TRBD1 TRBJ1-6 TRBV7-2 CASSAQGAGNSPLHF
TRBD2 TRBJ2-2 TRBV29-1 CSVDGGGGPTGELFF
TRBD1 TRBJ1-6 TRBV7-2 CASSLRQGNSPLHF
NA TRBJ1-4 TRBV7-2 CASSFGGQNNEKLFF
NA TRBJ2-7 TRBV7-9 CASSLGTGRGYEQYF
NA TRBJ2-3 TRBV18 CASSPRRTGRDTQYF
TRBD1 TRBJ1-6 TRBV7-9 CASSPGQGNSPLHF
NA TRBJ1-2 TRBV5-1 CASSLAEAGYGYTF
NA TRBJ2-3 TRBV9 CASSEGDSTDTQYF
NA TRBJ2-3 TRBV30 CAWSISSDTQYF
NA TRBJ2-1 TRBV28 CASSSAEGWINEQFF
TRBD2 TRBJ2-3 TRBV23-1 CASSQLAGGTDTQYF
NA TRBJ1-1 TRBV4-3 CASSQERFGGRDTEAFF
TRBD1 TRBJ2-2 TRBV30 CAWSLPGQGANTGELFF
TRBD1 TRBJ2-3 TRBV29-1 CSVPGQGSVDTQYF
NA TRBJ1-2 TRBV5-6 CASSPEPFHGYTF
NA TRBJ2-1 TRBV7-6 CASSRETPSNEQFF
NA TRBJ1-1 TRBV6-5 CASSYLGGNTEAFF
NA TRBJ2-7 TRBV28 CASSLSVLWEYEQYF
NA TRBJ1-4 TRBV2 CASRQGNEKLFF
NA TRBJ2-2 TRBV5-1 CASSLGQSTGELFF
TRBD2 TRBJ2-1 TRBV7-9 CASSPPGTSGYNEQFF
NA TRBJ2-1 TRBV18 CASSPLGVSSYNEQFF
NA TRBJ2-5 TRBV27 CASSLSGALQETQYF
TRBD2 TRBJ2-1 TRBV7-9 CASNHGGSSYNEQFF
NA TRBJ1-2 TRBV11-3 CASSLSSAGYTF
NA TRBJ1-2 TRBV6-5 CASSGTGMGYGYTF
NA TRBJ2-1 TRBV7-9 CASSLALVEQFF
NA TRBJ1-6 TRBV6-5 CASSYRGRGTGSPLHF
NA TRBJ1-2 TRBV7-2 CASSSTGYGYTF
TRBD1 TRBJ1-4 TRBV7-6 CASSPGGGANEKLFF
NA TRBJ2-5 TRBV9 CASSSTGQNQETQYF
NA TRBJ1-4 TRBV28 CASSSPGDGNEKLFF
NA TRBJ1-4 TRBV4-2 CASSQDREKLFF
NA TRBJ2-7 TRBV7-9 CASSLGRQSYEQYF
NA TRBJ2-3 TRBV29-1 CSVAPGDTQYF
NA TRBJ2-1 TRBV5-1 CASSAIADNEQFF
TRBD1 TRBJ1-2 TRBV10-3 CAISALGGQGGYGYTF
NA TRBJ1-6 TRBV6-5 CASSLGYTNSPLHF
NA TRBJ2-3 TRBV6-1 CATQTGRGADTQYF
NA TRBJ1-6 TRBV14 CASSPLSPPLHF
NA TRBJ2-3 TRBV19 CASSRRSGLVDTQYF
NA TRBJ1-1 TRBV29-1 CSVARLNTEAFF